The 14 T cell receptor beta chains presented below share a single source sample, sequenced in a study of cytomegalovirus exposure and HLA in healthy donors. It was with 60 Vbeta and 13 Jbeta primers that the PCR ran. TCRdb's table, derived via immunoSEQ multiplex PCR, lists solely in-frame clones and lacks some. The table includes 150,000 to 200,000 clones, roughly four fifths detected once. Sequencing input: PBMCs. These receptors were taken from a woman aged 18-29 years in good health and CMV-seropositive.

This sequence joins TRBV5-5 and TRBJ2-5; D possibly corresponds to TRBD2 (6 bases). CDR1 and CDR2 (germline): SGHKS, YYEKEE (reference sequence). The CDR3 spans 15 residues. V lost 2 bases to trimming and J lost 1 base, with 12 bases between them. CDR3 loop: CASSFGGISQETQYF. DNA for the CDR3: TGTGCCAGCAGCTTCGGCGGGATCTCCCAAGAGACCCAGTACTTC.

Remarks on this clone: This CDR3 is missing its conserved last phenylalanine or tryptophan, likely due to a read error. The chain joins TRBV28 to TRBJ1-6; D is ambiguous. Per the germline V gene, CDR1 is MDHEN and CDR2 is SYDVKM. Trimming removed 6 bases at V and 11 bases at J, with 8 bases between. The CDR3 is 11 residues long. CDR3 DNA: TGTGCCAGCAGCGTTAAGCCACCCCTCCACCTT. Translating it yields CASSVKPPLHL.

V usage is TRBV30 and J usage is TRBJ2-2; 7 nucleotides agree with TRBD1. This CDR3 comprises 14 residues. Germline CDR1 is GTSNPN and CDR2 is SVGIG (reference sequence). The trim removed 1 base at V and 5 bases at J, leaving 4 bases unmatched. DNA of the CDR3: TGTGCCTGGAGTGAAGGGGGCGTAACCGGGGAGCTGTTTTTT. It encodes CAWSEGGVTGELFF.

The chain couples TRBV29-1 to TRBJ1-2; D unresolved. The CDR3 totals 15 residues. Trimming shortened V by 4 bases and J by 5 bases, and 20 bases separated the two germline ends. Germline V gene data show CDR1 as SQVTM and CDR2 as ANQGSEA. The CDR3 reads CSVVGTLEQAYGYTF. The DNA of the CDR3 is TGCAGCGTTGTGGGCACACTCGAACAAGCATATGGCTACACCTTC.

The chain combines TRBV6-4 with TRBJ2-1, with 9 bases lining up with TRBD1. CDR1 and CDR2 from the germline V gene are MRHNA and SNTAGT. CDR3 length: 14 amino acids. Losses at the gene ends were 3 bases for V and 5 bases for J; bases not matched to a gene: 2. CDR3 in amino acids: CASSEGQGNNEQFF. The DNA for the CDR3 is TGTGCCAGCAGTGAGGGACAGGGAAACAATGAGCAGTTCTTC.

This clone was recorded once. This CDR3 is CASTNRGDSPLHF. CDR3 DNA sequence: TGTGCCAGTACTAATCGGGGAGATTCACCCCTCCACTTT. This rearrangement joins TRBV19 to TRBJ1-6; D gene uncertain. The V end lost 7 bases, the J end lost 8 bases, and 12 bases lay between the germline ends. This CDR3 has 13 amino acids. CDR1 is LNHDA and CDR2 is SQIVND in the germline V gene (reference sequence).

This clone was counted a few times. This chain links TRBV5-1 with TRBJ1-2, with TRBD1 matching over 8 bases. Germline V gene data show CDR1 as SGHRS and CDR2 as YFSETQ. This CDR3 region has 12 residues. V was clipped by 5 bases and J by 8 bases; unmatched bases: 5. The CDR3 protein is CASRGQAEGYTF. The CDR3, as DNA: TGCGCCAGCAGGGGACAGGCAGAGGGCTACACCTTC.

The chain has TRBV4-3 and TRBJ2-5, with 12 bases that match TRBD2. The junction had 10 bases not matched to a gene; V was cut back by 0 bases and J by 2 bases. Germline V gene sequence: CDR1 LGHNA, CDR2 YSLEER. The CDR3 is made up of 19 amino acids. The CDR3 sequence is CASSQDRRLAGGRQETQYF. CDR3 DNA: TGCGCCAGCAGCCAAGATCGACGGCTAGCGGGGGGGAGACAAGAGACCCAGTACTTC.

This clone occurred a few times. The rearrangement joins TRBV2 to TRBJ1-4; 7 nucleotides line up with TRBD1. The V gene end was trimmed by 7 bases and the J gene end by 0 bases; junction bases not matched to a gene: 8. This CDR3 spans 16 amino acids. Germline-derived CDR1 and CDR2 are SNHLY and FYNNEI. The DNA of the CDR3 is TGTGCCAGCAATGGGCAGGGGGTATCAACTAATGAAAAACTGTTTTTT. It encodes CASNGQGVSTNEKLFF.

The rearrangement links TRBV9 to TRBJ1-2; 8 positions match TRBD1. V was clipped by 4 bases and J by 4 bases; unmatched bases: 12. CDR3 size: 16 residues. Per germline, CDR1 SGDLS and CDR2 YYNGEE. The CDR3 bases are TGTGCCAGCAGCCCCGGTGGCTGGACAGGGTTCTATGGCTACACCTTC. Translated, it gives CASSPGGWTGFYGYTF. The whole variable domain, filled in from reference TRBV9 and TRBJ1-2, reads DSGVTQTPKHLITATGQRVTLRCSPRSGDLSVYWYQQSLDQGLQFLIQYYNGEERAKGNILERFSAQQFPDLHSELNLSSLELGDSALYFCASSPGGWTGFYGYTFGSGTRLTVV.

The chain is built from TRBV6-5 and TRBJ1-1; possibly TRBD1 for D (5 bases). With 5 bases removed from V and 0 bases from J, the gap between germline ends came to 10 bases. CDR3 length: 14 residues. Germline CDR1 and CDR2: MNHEY and SVGAGI. In DNA, the CDR3 is TGTGCCAGCAGTCCCCACAGGATGAACACTGAAGCTTTCTTT. Encoded protein: CASSPHRMNTEAFF.

This rearrangement joins TRBV4-3 to TRBJ2-2; 9 positions match TRBD1. Germline trimming cut 5 bases from V and 4 bases from J; bases unmatched to any gene: 5. The CDR3 spans 15 residues. Germline V gene lookup returns CDR1 LGHNA and CDR2 YSLEER. CDR3 nucleotide sequence: TGCGCCAGCAGCATACGACAGGGGGGCACCGGGGAGCTGTTTTTT. It specifies CASSIRQGGTGELFF.

The genes are TRBV28 and TRBJ2-1; a weak D match, TRBD1 (6 bases). The germline V gene has CDR1 MDHEN and CDR2 SYDVKM. CDR3 length: 12 residues. Trimming took off 6 bases at V and 8 bases at J, with 11 bases between the two ends. CDR3 sequence: CASRDPGDEQFF. In nucleotides, the CDR3 is TGTGCCAGCAGAGATCCAGGGGATGAGCAGTTCTTC.

The chain joins TRBV27 to TRBJ2-3, with a weak D call TRBD1 (6 bases). The CDR3 totals 16 residues. The germline V gene has CDR1 MNHEY and CDR2 SMNVEV (reference sequence). V dropped 1 base and J dropped 1 base, with 12 bases sitting between them. The CDR3 coding sequence is TGTGCCAGCAGTTTATGGGGGCGCCCCGGCACAGATACGCAGTATTTT. This encodes CASSLWGRPGTDTQYF.